These T cell receptor beta chains were read from a single sample in a study of blood T cell repertoires in COVID-19. Sequenced by immunoSEQ multiplex PCR; TCRdb stores in-frame clones only, minus some. Of 250,000 or so clones in the sample, 70% to 90% were seen once. Material: PBMCs or T cells enriched from blood (not recorded which). The receptors were sampled from a woman between 45 and 65 years old who had been exposed to COVID-19. Each CDR3 is given with its conserved first and last residue. D genes are given only for firm matches. The size of a clone is reported for some rows only, either as once, few or many, or as a class for expanded clones.

D	J	size	V	DNA	CDR3
NA	TRBJ1-2	NA	TRBV13	TGTGCCAGCAGCTCTTGGGTGCAGGGCTATGGCTACACCTTC	CASSSWVQGYGYTF
TRBD1	TRBJ2-7	NA	TRBV5-1	TGCGCCAGCAGCTTGGGGGACAGAGAATTCAACGAGCAGTACTTC	CASSLGDREFNEQYF
TRBD1	TRBJ2-6	once	TRBV19	TGTGCCAGTATGGGACTCGGGACAGGCTCTGGGGCCAACGTCCTGACTTTC	CASMGLGTGSGANVLTF
NA	TRBJ1-3	few	TRBV19	TGTGCCAGTAGAGAACGTGGGGCAGGGGAAACCATATATTTT	CASRERGAGETIYF
NA	TRBJ2-7	once	TRBV18	TGTGCCAGCTCGACGACACAGGTGACGGTTGACGAGCAGTACTTC	CASSTTQVTVDEQYF
NA	TRBJ1-5	NA	TRBV6-1	TGTGCCAGCAGTGATCGGAGTCCAAATCAGCCCCAGCATTTT	CASSDRSPNQPQHF
NA	TRBJ2-5	NA	TRBV5-1	TGCGCCAGCAGTAGGGAGACCCAAGAGACCCAGTACTTC	CASSRETQETQYF
TRBD2	TRBJ2-3	NA	TRBV3-1/TRBV3-2	TGTGCCAGCAGCCTGGGACTAGCGGGGGAAAATACGCAGTATTTT	CASSLGLAGENTQYF
TRBD1	TRBJ1-6	NA	TRBV3-1/TRBV3-2	TGTGCCAGCAGCCGGGAAGGACAGGGGTTCTTCTCCTATAATTCACCCCTCCACTTT	CASSREGQGFFSYNSPLHF
TRBD1	TRBJ1-1	NA	TRBV3-1/TRBV3-2	TGTGCCAGCAGCCCCGGGACAGGGGTTATGAACACTGAAGCTTTCTTT	CASSPGTGVMNTEAFF
NA	TRBJ1-3	NA	TRBV12-3/TRBV12-4	TGTGCCAGCGGACAGGGAAACACCATATATTTT	CASGQGNTIYF
TRBD1	TRBJ2-7	NA	TRBV19	TGTGCCACCACCAAGACAGGGGCGGGCGAGCAGTACTTC	CATTKTGAGEQYF
NA	TRBJ1-5	NA	TRBV6-5	TGTGCCAGCCGACAGAATAGCAATCAGCCCCAGCATTTT	CASRQNSNQPQHF
TRBD1	TRBJ2-7	NA	TRBV12-3/TRBV12-4	TGTGCCAGCAGTCTAACAGGGGTTCAGTACTTC	CASSLTGVQYF
NA	TRBJ1-4	few	TRBV7-2	TGTGCCAGCAGCTTACAGGGGTTGGCGTCGGAGAAACTGTTTTTT	CASSLQGLASEKLFF
NA	TRBJ2-2	NA	TRBV5-1	TGCGCCAGCAGCTTGAAGACAGTAATAACCGGGGAGCTGTTTTTT	CASSLKTVITGELFF
NA	TRBJ1-1	NA	TRBV27	TGTGCCAGCAGGCTTGCTCCCGGCGGTGAAGCTTTCTTT	CASRLAPGGEAFF
NA	TRBJ2-3	NA	TRBV11-2	TGTGCCAGCAGCTTGGGGGGGGCGTGGGGCACAGATACGCAGTATTTT	CASSLGGAWGTDTQYF
NA	TRBJ2-2	NA	TRBV6-5	TGTGCCAGCAGGAGGACAGACACCGGGGAGCTGTTTTTT	CASRRTDTGELFF
NA	TRBJ1-2	NA	TRBV5-4	TGTGCCAGCAGCTTGGCGGGGGGCGTTAACTATGGCTACACCTTC	CASSLAGGVNYGYTF
TRBD2	TRBJ2-3	few	TRBV5-1	TGCGCCAGCAGCCATGGAGGACTAGCCTCTTTCACAGATACGCAGTATTTT	CASSHGGLASFTDTQYF
NA	TRBJ2-7	NA	TRBV15	TGTGCCACCAGCAGAGCCACGCGGGATTCCTACGAGCAGTACTTC	CATSRATRDSYEQYF
NA	TRBJ1-3	NA	TRBV6-1	TGTGCCAGCAGTGAAACTCACCCGTACTCTGGAAACACCATATATTTT	CASSETHPYSGNTIYF
TRBD1	TRBJ1-1	many	TRBV3-1/TRBV3-2	TGTGCCAGCACCATCGACACAGGGGGAGACACTGAAGCTTTCTTT	CASTIDTGGDTEAFF
NA	TRBJ1-1	few	TRBV18	TGTGCCAGCTCACCACCGAGTTCGAACACTGAAGCTTTCTTT	CASSPPSSNTEAFF
NA	TRBJ1-1	NA	TRBV19	TGTGCCAGTACTCGGGACAAAGACACTGAAGCTTTCTTT	CASTRDKDTEAFF
TRBD1	TRBJ1-5	few	TRBV7-8	TGTGCCAGCAGCTATCGACAGGGGGCGCGAAATCAGCCCCAGCATTTT	CASSYRQGARNQPQHF
NA	TRBJ1-2	few	TRBV2	TGTGCCAGCAGTGGCGACTATGGCTACACCTTC	CASSGDYGYTF
NA	TRBJ1-2	NA	TRBV21-1	TGTGCCAGCAGCCGGGACAGGGGGTCCTATGGCTACACCTTC	CASSRDRGSYGYTF
NA	TRBJ1-6	once	TRBV27	TGTGCCAGCAGTCCGGCAGGGAATTCACCCCTCCACTTT	CASSPAGNSPLHF
TRBD1	TRBJ2-7	NA	TRBV7-8	TGTGCCAGCAGGGCCCCGGGACAGGGGGGTTACGAGCAGTACTTC	CASRAPGQGGYEQYF
NA	TRBJ1-4	NA	TRBV29-1	TGCAGCGGAAGGACCTTAGGGGGTGAAAAACTGTTTTTT	CSGRTLGGEKLFF
NA	TRBJ1-5	NA	TRBV5-8	TGTGCCAGCAGCTGGGGAGGTGGGAACAATCAGCCCCAGCATTTT	CASSWGGGNNQPQHF
NA	TRBJ1-3	NA	TRBV28	TGTGCCAGCAGGACCGCAGGGACTGGAAACACCATATATTTT	CASRTAGTGNTIYF
NA	TRBJ1-6	NA	TRBV10-2	TGCGCCAGCACGAGCGGGACGAATAATTCACCCCTCCACTTT	CASTSGTNNSPLHF
NA	TRBJ1-3	few	TRBV28	TGTGCCAGCAGTGCCCCGGGACTGGGCTCTGGAAACACCATATATTTT	CASSAPGLGSGNTIYF
NA	TRBJ1-4	NA	TRBV6-1	TGTGCCAGCAGTGAAACGCTAACGAGAGAAAAACTGTTTTTT	CASSETLTREKLFF
NA	TRBJ2-3	few	TRBV29-1	TGCAGCGTTGCGCAGGGAACAGATACGCAGTATTTT	CSVAQGTDTQYF
TRBD2	TRBJ2-3	NA	TRBV18	TGTGCCAGCTCACCAAGGCGGGGGGAAGATACGCAGTATTTT	CASSPRRGEDTQYF
NA	TRBJ1-2	NA	TRBV4-3	TGCGCCAGCAGCCAAAAGATGACTGTAGGGGGACCTAACTATGGCTACACCTTC	CASSQKMTVGGPNYGYTF
TRBD1	TRBJ2-3	NA	TRBV19	TGTGCCAGTAGCAAGGGACAGGGAAGCACAGATACGCAGTATTTT	CASSKGQGSTDTQYF
TRBD1	TRBJ1-6	many	TRBV18	TGTGCCAGCCAGGACAGGACTAATTCACCCCTCCACTTT	CASQDRTNSPLHF
TRBD1	TRBJ2-5	NA	TRBV7-2	TGTGCCAGCAGCTTAAGGGTGTTGGGGGACAGGGGGCGAGAGACCCAGTACTTC	CASSLRVLGDRGRETQYF
NA	TRBJ2-7	once	TRBV5-1	TGCGCCAGCAGCTTGGTTAGAAGGGGATACGAGCAGTACTTC	CASSLVRRGYEQYF
NA	TRBJ1-5	NA	TRBV6-2/TRBV6-3	TGTGCCAGCAGTTACCTCAGGGATCAGCCCCAGCATTTT	CASSYLRDQPQHF